The source of this T cell receptor beta chain is a study of cytomegalovirus exposure and HLA in healthy donors. General study points: A later analysis found that most CMV-associated TCR beta chains appeared HLA-restricted. Sequencing probably produced one cluster of sequence variants that were highly shared. Productive status was seen about 90% or about 30% of the time for most TCR beta V segments in an earlier analysis.

PCR primers comprised 60 Vbeta and 13 Jbeta primers. Clones were read by immunoSEQ multiplex PCR, and TCRdb kept only the in-frame ones, dropping some. The data hold some 120,000 clones, with approximately 17% observed a single time. Trimming removed 4 bases at V and 2 bases at J, with 15 bases between. The V gene's germline CDR1 is MNHEY and CDR2 SVGAGI. CDR3 length: 16 amino acids. A few counts support this clone. Its antigen is unknown. The chain uses TRBV6-5 and TRBJ2-1; D perhaps matches TRBD2 (6 bases). Sequenced sample: PBMCs. The sequence was collected from a female donor in good health and CMV-seropositive. The CDR3 bases are TGTGCCAGCAGTTTAGGACTACTAGGACCCTACAATGAGCAGTTCTTC. As protein: CASSLGLLGPYNEQFF.